The source of this T cell receptor (beta chain) is a study of T cells in Graves' hyperthyroidism and ophthalmopathy (dated by TCRdb to the late 2010s). Study-wide context: Peripheral blood samples were taken at the time of initial diagnosis, prior to any treatment. An independent validation cohort of about 20 hyperthyroidism patients and approximately 16 patients who later progressed to ophthalmopathy tested prospective prediction of ophthalmopathy. After blood sampling, hyperthyroidism patients were treated with methimazole at a starting dose of 30 mg daily, and ophthalmopathy patients were treated with high-dose intravenous methylprednisolone. The study also compared thyroid tissue and blood T-cell repertoires from roughly six Graves' hyperthyroidism patients. The approximately 100 discovery patients were randomly divided into training and test sets at a 7:3 ratio. TCR V-J signatures able to tell the groups apart were searched for in a discovery cohort of about a hundred patients, of whom 43 had Graves' ophthalmopathy and roughly 59 had stable Graves' hyperthyroidism. TCR Vbeta CDR3 sequencing of some 140 peripheral blood samples (roughly 43 ophthalmopathy, 70 to 85 hyperthyroidism and roughly 17 progressor patients) is reported in the paper. Overall study results and their limits: Most expanded thyroid clonotypes (frequency above 0.001) were also found in blood, which suggests that blood repertoires may mirror thyroid immune responses. During validation, the model predicted progression to ophthalmopathy a median of roughly six months ahead of onset, with around 71% sensitivity and around 72% specificity. No statistical method was used to fix the sample size in advance, and group allocation was not hidden from the investigators. Ophthalmopathy was separated from stable hyperthyroidism by a 13 V-J signature model, with approximately 86% sensitivity and 81% to 83% specificity obtained in cross-validation and 80%/75% obtained in testing.

Amplification of TCR beta CDR3 regions was carried out from RNA transcripts. The TCR CDR3 was subjected to a first round of RT-PCR using the HTBI primer set and the Qiagen OneStep RT-PCR kit. Libraries were constructed in a second round of multiplex PCR, after which size selection and purification were carried out. Sequencing of the libraries was done on an Illumina HiSeq2000 using paired-end 100 bp reads. In the authors' own workflow: SOAPnuke was used to process the raw data, throwing out any read that contained adapters or uncalled bases, had a mean Phred below 15, or lacked an exact constant-primer or identifier match. High-quality paired reads were merged using COPE v1.2.5, and each unique nucleotide sequence was defined as a clonotype. MiTCR v1.1 was used to align the clonotypes against IMGT TRBV, TRBD and TRBJ reference segments. Only V-J combinations with frequency above 0.0001, covering about 99% of repertoires, were analysed. The TCS score was defined as the ratio of F50 (clonal expansion) to E x V (chaos), calculated using BLOSUM62-based TCRdist between CDR3 peptides within each V-J. Welch's t-statistics and random forest reduced around 510 V-J features to 10 to 15, which were used in a naive Bayes classifier (R e1071). The public reads were reanalyzed by TCRdb: fastp trimming at Q25, MiXCR alignment, in-frame beta chains only. Identical CDR3 protein sequences are pooled into one entry, listed with their most common genes and DNA. Here the V and J calls rest on TCRdb's processing, not on the authors' analysis. Present in this sample are some 600,000 distinct CDR3 sequences, roughly 14% of which were seen just once. Jointly, the top ten make up approximately 5.7% of the sample.

For CDR1 and CDR2, the germline V gene lists SGHRS and YFSETQ. V and J are truncated by 4 bases and 10 bases respectively, leaving an intervening sequence of 15 bases. The CDR3 goes from the cysteine to the phenylalanine over 13 residues. Only CDR3 DNA is held: 39 bases, read in frame from base 1. This clonotype was recorded at least ten times. No antigen is known for it. It has no much larger one-base neighbor in the sample; base qualities were not kept. Hyperthyroidism patients were newly diagnosed, with disease duration under 2 months, and aged 18 to 65 years. The study excluded patients with uncontrolled infections, other autoimmune diseases, pregnancy or lactation. Clinical symptoms, serum thyroxine and TRAb, thyroid ultrasound, and orbital computed tomography formed the basis for the diagnoses. For progressor patients, blood was drawn at the first diagnosis of hyperthyroidism, before any ophthalmopathy symptoms had appeared. Ficoll-Paque density gradient centrifugation was used to isolate PBMCs from approximately 11 ml of fresh peripheral blood. Progressor patients were initially diagnosed with Graves' hyperthyroidism and developed ophthalmopathy during follow-up. Total RNA was extracted using Trizol reagent, and RNA quality was assessed on an Agilent 2100 Bioanalyzer.

The chain uses TRBV5-1 and TRBJ2-1; the D gene could be TRBD1 or TRBD2, each one agreeing over 5 bases. The sample consisted of blood. The sequence was obtained from a woman in her thirties with Graves' hyperthyroidism that later progressed to Graves' ophthalmopathy. The DNA sequence follows: TGCGCCAGCAGCATCAACGGGGCCCTAGAGCAGTTCTTC. Its translation reads: CASSINGALEQFF.